Following are 6 T cell receptor beta chains from one sample sequenced in a study of cytomegalovirus exposure and HLA in healthy donors. PCR primers comprised 60 Vbeta and 13 Jbeta primers. Sequencing was performed with immunoSEQ multiplex PCR; in TCRdb, only in-frame clones are kept and a portion is missing. The top ten hold around 7.7% of the sample, which has some 150,000 clones, about four fifths seen once. Sequenced input: PBMCs. The receptor set was obtained from a woman aged 30 to 39 in good health and CMV-seropositive.

The gene calls are TRBV5-4 and TRBJ2-7, with 7 bases that match TRBD1. CDR1 and CDR2 (germline): SGHNT, YYREEE (reference sequence). After removal of 3 bases from V and 3 bases from J, the junction contained 9 bases not matched to a gene. The CDR3 loop spans 15 amino acids. CDR3 amino acids: CASSSQGRTIYEQYF. The CDR3 DNA follows: TGTGCCAGCAGCTCACAGGGGAGAACAATCTACGAGCAGTACTTC.

The J gene is TRBJ2-7, the V gene TRBV5-1, with no clear D. The CDR3 totals 14 residues. Germline CDR1 and CDR2: SGHRS and YFSETQ. The V end was cut by 2 bases, the J end by 0 bases, with 9 bases between. The DNA of the CDR3 is TGCGCCAGCAGCTTTCTACACAGCTCCTACGAGCAGTACTTC. Its protein product is CASSFLHSSYEQYF.

This clone was detected only a few times. The chain's CDR3 is CASSVGAGGSYEQYF. The CDR3 DNA reads TGTGCCAGCAGCGTAGGAGCGGGGGGCTCCTACGAGCAGTACTTC. The chain is built from TRBV9 and TRBJ2-7, with 9 bases lining up with TRBD2. This CDR3 has 15 amino acids. Germline trimming cut 0 bases from V and 0 bases from J; bases unmatched to any gene: 1. Germline V gives CDR1 SGDLS, CDR2 YYNGEE.

The chain links TRBV11-2 to TRBJ2-3, with D unclear. Trimming took off 3 bases at V and 1 base at J, with 8 bases between the two ends. Germline CDR1 is SGHAT and CDR2 is FQNNGV. The CDR3 totals 14 residues. The CDR3 loop reads CASSFYHRTDTQYF. The CDR3 DNA sequence: TGTGCCAGCAGCTTCTATCACCGCACAGATACGCAGTATTTT.

About this clone: The junction departs from germline at one end; a sequencing error may be responsible. The rearrangement uses TRBV7-9 and TRBJ1-2; 7 bases fit TRBD1. CDR3 size: 18 residues. Germline V CDR1 and CDR2: SEHNR, FQNEAQ (reference sequence). This CDR3 reads CSSSLGARDSKINYGYTF. CDR3 sequence (DNA): TGTTCCAGCAGCTTAGGGGCACGGGACAGCAAGATTAACTATGGCTACACCTTC.

This chain uses TRBV19 with TRBJ2-3, with a tentative D call TRBD2 (6 bases). Deletions cut 5 bases from V and 1 base from J, with 16 bases between. The CDR3 contains 16 residues. Per the germline V gene, CDR1 is LNHDA and CDR2 is SQIVND (reference sequence). CDR3 coding DNA: TGTGCCAGTAGTGGAGGGTCAAGCGAGGGCACAGATACGCAGTATTTT. Translating gives CASSGGSSEGTDTQYF.